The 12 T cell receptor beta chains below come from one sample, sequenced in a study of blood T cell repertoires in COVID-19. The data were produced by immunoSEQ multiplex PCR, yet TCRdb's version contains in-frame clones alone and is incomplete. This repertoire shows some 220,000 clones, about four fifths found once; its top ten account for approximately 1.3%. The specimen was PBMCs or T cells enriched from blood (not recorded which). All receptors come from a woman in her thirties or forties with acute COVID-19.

This CDR3 reads CASASVNEQFF. The DNA of the CDR3 is TGTGCCAGCGCGAGCGTCAATGAGCAGTTCTTC. The V call is TRBV6-5, the J call TRBJ2-1; D gene ambiguous. There are 11 residues in the CDR3. The germline V gene encodes CDR1 MNHEY and CDR2 SVGAGI. Trimming shortened V by 8 bases and J by 6 bases, and 8 bases separated the two germline ends.

DNA for the CDR3: TGCGCCAGCAGCTTGGTTCCAGGGCAGTATGGCTACACCTTC. It yields the protein CASSLVPGQYGYTF. This chain links TRBV5-1 with TRBJ1-2; TRBD1 might be the D (5 bases). Deletions cut 0 bases from V and 5 bases from J, with 11 bases between. The CDR3 runs 14 residues. The germline gives CDR1 SGHRS, CDR2 YFSETQ.

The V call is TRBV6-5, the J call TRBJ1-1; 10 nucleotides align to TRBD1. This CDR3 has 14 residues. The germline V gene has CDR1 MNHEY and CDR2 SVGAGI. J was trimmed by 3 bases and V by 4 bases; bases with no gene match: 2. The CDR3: CASSSDRGDTEAFF. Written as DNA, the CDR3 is TGTGCCAGCAGTTCGGACAGGGGGGACACTGAAGCTTTCTTT.

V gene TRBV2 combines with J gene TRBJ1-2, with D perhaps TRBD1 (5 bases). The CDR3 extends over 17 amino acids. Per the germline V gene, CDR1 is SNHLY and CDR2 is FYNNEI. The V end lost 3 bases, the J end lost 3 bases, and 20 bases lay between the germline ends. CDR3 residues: CASSEIIGEAGDYGYTF. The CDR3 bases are TGTGCCAGCAGTGAGATTATAGGGGAAGCGGGGGACTATGGCTACACCTTC.

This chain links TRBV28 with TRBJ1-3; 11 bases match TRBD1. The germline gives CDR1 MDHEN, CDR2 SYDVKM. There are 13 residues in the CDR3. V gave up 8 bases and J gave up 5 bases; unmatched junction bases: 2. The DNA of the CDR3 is TGTGCCAGCGGACAGGGGGCTAGAAACACCATATATTTT. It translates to CASGQGARNTIYF.

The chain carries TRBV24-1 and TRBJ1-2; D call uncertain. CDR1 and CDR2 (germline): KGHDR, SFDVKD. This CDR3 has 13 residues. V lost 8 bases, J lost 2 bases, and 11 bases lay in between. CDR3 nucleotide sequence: TGTGCCACCAACGGAGGAGACAACTATGGCTACACCTTC. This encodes CATNGGDNYGYTF.

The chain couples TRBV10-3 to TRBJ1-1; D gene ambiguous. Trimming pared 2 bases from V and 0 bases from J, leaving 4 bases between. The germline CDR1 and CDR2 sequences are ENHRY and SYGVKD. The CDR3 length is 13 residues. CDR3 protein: CAISETVNTEAFF. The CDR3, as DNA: TGTGCCATCAGTGAGACAGTGAACACTGAAGCTTTCTTT.

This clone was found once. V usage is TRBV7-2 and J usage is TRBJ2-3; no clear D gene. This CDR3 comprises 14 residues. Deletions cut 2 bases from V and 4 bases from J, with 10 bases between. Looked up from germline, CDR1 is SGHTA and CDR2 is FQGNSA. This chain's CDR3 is CASSLMPGADTQYF. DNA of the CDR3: TGTGCCAGCAGCTTAATGCCCGGAGCAGATACGCAGTATTTT. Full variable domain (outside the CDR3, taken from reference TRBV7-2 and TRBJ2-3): GAGVSQSPSNKVTEKGKDVELRCDPISGHTALYWYRQSLGQGLEFLIYFQGNSAPDKSGLPSDRFSAERTGGSVSTLTIQRTQQEDSAVYLCASSLMPGADTQYFGPGTRLTVL.

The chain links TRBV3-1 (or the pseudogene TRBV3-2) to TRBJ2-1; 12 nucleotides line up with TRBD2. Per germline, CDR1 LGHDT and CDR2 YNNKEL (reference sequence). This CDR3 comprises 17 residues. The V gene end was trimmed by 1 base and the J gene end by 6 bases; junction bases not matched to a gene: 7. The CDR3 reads CASSQVPPTSGSNEQFF. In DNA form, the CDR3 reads TGTGCCAGCAGCCAAGTCCCCCCGACTAGCGGGAGCAATGAGCAGTTCTTC.

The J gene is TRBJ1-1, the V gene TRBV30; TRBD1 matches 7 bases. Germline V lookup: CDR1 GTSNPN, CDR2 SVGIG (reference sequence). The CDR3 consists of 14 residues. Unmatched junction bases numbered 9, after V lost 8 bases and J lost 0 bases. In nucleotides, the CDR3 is TGTGCCCTAGACCGGGGACAGCTGAACACTGAAGCTTTCTTT. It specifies CALDRGQLNTEAFF.

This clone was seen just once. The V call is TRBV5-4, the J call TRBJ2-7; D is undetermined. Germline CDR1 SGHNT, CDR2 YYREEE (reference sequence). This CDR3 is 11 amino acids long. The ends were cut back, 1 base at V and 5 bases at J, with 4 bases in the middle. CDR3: CASSLSDEQYF. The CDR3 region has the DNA TGTGCCAGCAGCTTGTCTGACGAGCAGTACTTC.

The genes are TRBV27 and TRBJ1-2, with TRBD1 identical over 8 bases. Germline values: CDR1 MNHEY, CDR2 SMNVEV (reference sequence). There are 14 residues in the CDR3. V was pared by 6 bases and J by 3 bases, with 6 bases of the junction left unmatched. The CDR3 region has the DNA TGTGCCAGCAGACCGACAGGGGAGGACTATGGCTACACCTTC. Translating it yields CASRPTGEDYGYTF.